The 21 T cell receptor beta chains below come from one sample, sequenced in a study of T-cell memory formation after mild COVID-19. In TCRdb, the 5' RACE reads were re-called with MiXCR into one record per CDR3 protein. Of about 350,000 distinct CDR3 sequences listed, approximately 13% were seen once; the top ten hold 22%. The sequencing input was PBMCs or a T cell subset sorted from them (not recorded which). The receptors stem from a man between 18 and 29 years old who had mild COVID-19 (a few samples of this study predate the infection). Cell type and time point are not known.

This clonotype has only a few counts. The chain employs TRBV5-1 and TRBJ2-7, with 7 bases matching TRBD2. The CDR3 is made up of 15 amino acids. V lost 4 bases, J lost 8 bases, and 15 bases stayed unmatched. Germline lookup yields CDR1 SGHRS and CDR2 YFSETQ. Here the CDR3 DNA reads TGCGCCAGCAGCCCCGTCTGGACGAGGGAGGGCAAGCAGTACTTC. Protein: CASSPVWTREGKQYF.

At least ten counts were recorded for this clonotype. V usage is TRBV6-5 and J usage is TRBJ1-1; tentative D call: TRBD1 (5 bases). The CDR3 spans 16 residues. The ends were cut back, 2 bases at V and 7 bases at J, with 20 bases in the middle. Germline assignment: CDR1 MNHEY and CDR2 SVGAGI. The CDR3 DNA follows: TGTGCCAGCAGTTACGACATGACATCCCTGGGGGGTGAAGCTTTCTTT. It translates to CASSYDMTSLGGEAFF.

The chain joins TRBV5-1 to TRBJ1-1, with TRBD1 as a possible D gene (6 bases). The CDR3 consists of 15 residues. The germline gives CDR1 SGHRS, CDR2 YFSETQ. V gave up 5 bases and J gave up 1 base, with 15 bases separating them. The CDR3 DNA sequence: TGCGCCAGCAGTTTCGCAGGGGCGGCGAACACTGAAGCTTTCTTT. Translating it yields CASSFAGAANTEAFF.

Turning to this clonotype: A read error may explain this, as a much larger clone is one base away. The chain is built from TRBV7-2 and TRBJ2-7; D is perhaps TRBD1 (6 bases). Germline lookup yields CDR1 SGHTA and CDR2 FQGNSA. V lost 5 bases, J lost 6 bases, and 11 bases lay in between. CDR3 length: 12 residues. In DNA form, the CDR3 reads TGTGCCAGCAGCCCGGACAGTGTCGAGCAGTACGTC. It translates to CASSPDSVEQYV.

This clonotype occurred a few times. V usage is TRBV27 and J usage is TRBJ1-5; 7 nucleotides match TRBD1. Germline lookup yields CDR1 MNHEY and CDR2 SMNVEV (reference sequence). The V gene end was trimmed by 5 bases and the J gene end by 4 bases; junction bases not matched to a gene: 5. The CDR3 sequence is 14 residues long. The CDR3 loop reads CASSPRQGNQPQHF. DNA of the CDR3: TGTGCCAGCAGTCCTCGACAGGGTAATCAGCCCCAGCATTTT.

This clonotype was seen a handful of times. This chain uses TRBV4-2 with TRBJ2-1; 9 nucleotides line up with TRBD2. V shed 4 bases and J 5 bases; nucleotides not matched to a gene: 6. Germline lookup yields CDR1 LGHNA and CDR2 YNFKEQ. This CDR3 comprises 15 residues. CDR3: CASSPGLAIDNEQFF. The CDR3 nucleotides are TGTGCCAGCAGCCCGGGACTAGCCATCGACAATGAGCAGTTCTTC.

This clonotype showed up many times. J is TRBJ2-2 and V is TRBV7-8, with unresolved D. Germline V CDR1 and CDR2: SGHVS, FQNEAQ. The CDR3 has 17 amino acids. V was pared by 0 bases and J by 4 bases, with 15 bases between. CDR3 sequence (DNA): TGTGCCAGCAGCTTAGCGATAGACTCGGCCCCCACCGGGGAGCTGTTTTTT. It is translated as CASSLAIDSAPTGELFF.

This clonotype has only a few counts. The gene calls are TRBV7-9 and TRBJ2-7, with 9 bases lining up with TRBD2. The V and J ends lost 5 bases and 2 bases, in that order; junction bases with no gene match: 7. CDR1 and CDR2 from the germline V gene are SEHNR and FQNEAQ (reference sequence). This CDR3 has 15 amino acids. The CDR3 loop reads CASSQLSGGTYEQYV. DNA of the CDR3: TGTGCCAGCAGCCAACTTAGCGGGGGTACCTACGAGCAGTACGTC.

This clonotype was seen more than once but under ten times. The chain recombines TRBV5-1 with TRBJ1-6, with D unclear. Germline V lookup: CDR1 SGHRS, CDR2 YFSETQ. The CDR3 has 12 amino acids. Trimming stripped 5 bases from V and 14 bases from J, with 14 bases between. The CDR3 DNA is TGCGCCAGCAGTCTGGACCTCCGGTCCCTCCACTTT. Translating gives CASSLDLRSLHF. Full variable domain (rest looked up from reference TRBV5-1 and TRBJ1-6): KAGVTQTPRYLIKTRGQQVTLSCSPISGHRSVSWYQQTPGQGLQFLFEYFSETQRNKGNFPGRFSGRQFSNSRSEMNVSTLELGDSALYLCASSLDLRSLHFGNGTRLTVT.

This clonotype was observed many times. The chain recombines TRBV4-3 with TRBJ2-3, with a possible D match to TRBD2 (5 bases). Trimming cost V 3 bases and J 6 bases, with 10 bases left between them. CDR1 is LGHNA, CDR2 YSLEER, per germline. CDR3 length equals 13 residues. In DNA, the CDR3 is TGCGCCAGCAGCCAGAGGGCAAGTGATACGCAGTATTTT. Translating gives CASSQRASDTQYF.

The chain has TRBV6-1 and TRBJ1-6, with D perhaps TRBD1 (6 bases). This CDR3 is 16 amino acids long. Deletions cut 6 bases from V and 3 bases from J, with 15 bases between. Germline V gives CDR1 MNHNS, CDR2 SASEGT. The CDR3: CASSKPTGIYNSPLHF. In DNA form, the CDR3 reads TGTGCCAGCAGCAAACCCACAGGGATCTATAATTCACCCCTCCACTTT.

In this sample, this clonotype turned up many times. The chain employs TRBV11-1 and TRBJ2-7; D is unclear. The CDR3 runs 13 residues. V was pared by 4 bases and J by 3 bases, with 10 bases between. Germline V CDR1 and CDR2: SGHAT, FQDESV (reference sequence). Here the CDR3 reads CASSWTEDYEQYV. For the CDR3, the DNA is TGTGCCAGCAGCTGGACGGAAGACTACGAGCAGTACGTC.

There are a few counts of this clonotype. V is TRBV12-3 or TRBV12-4 and J is TRBJ1-1, with 8 bases matching TRBD1. Losses at the gene ends were 4 bases for V and 7 bases for J; bases not matched to a gene: 2. The CDR3 is 12 amino acids. The CDR3 region is CASSSGGGEAFF. The CDR3 nucleotides are TGTGCCAGCAGTTCAGGGGGCGGTGAAGCTTTCTTT.

In this sample, this clonotype turned up a few times. This sequence joins TRBV12-3 or TRBV12-4 and TRBJ1-5; D is uncertain. The CDR3 sequence is 14 residues long. V was trimmed by 6 bases and J by 4 bases, leaving 13 bases between them. The CDR3 DNA follows: TGTGCCAGCAGGCGTGGAGGGTCTAATCAGCCCCAGCATTTT. It codes for CASRRGGSNQPQHF.

The table lists this clonotype with a few counts. The chain's CDR3 is CASSPAQGWPYAFF. The CDR3 bases are TGTGCCAGCAGCCCCGCACAGGGATGGCCGTATGCTTTCTTT. The chain uses TRBV7-3 and TRBJ1-1, with a weak D call TRBD1 (6 bases). Germline V gene sequence: CDR1 SGHTA, CDR2 FQGTGA. The germline V and J ends were trimmed by 5 bases and 11 bases, with 21 bases remaining between them. The CDR3 consists of 14 residues.

The chain recombines TRBV3-1 with TRBJ2-1; D ambiguous. Trimming pared 3 bases from V and 9 bases from J, leaving 15 bases between. The length of the CDR3 is 14 residues. Germline V lookup: CDR1 LGHDT, CDR2 YNNKEL (reference sequence). As DNA, the CDR3 is TGTGCCAGCAGCCATGACGCCCCTTCGAGTGAGCAGTTCTTC. It is translated as CASSHDAPSSEQFF.

The chain combines TRBV11-3 with TRBJ2-5; D is unclear. Deletions cut 6 bases from V and 3 bases from J, with 11 bases between. Germline assignment: CDR1 SGHNT and CDR2 YENEEA. CDR3 length: 13 amino acids. CDR3 nucleotides: TGTGCCAGCAGGGCCGGGCCCGAAGAGACCCAGTACTTC. Protein sequence: CASRAGPEETQYF.

This clonotype showed up many times. The chain carries TRBV5-1 and TRBJ2-7; D call uncertain. The V end lost 0 bases, the J end lost 3 bases, and 7 bases lay between the germline ends. This CDR3 comprises 13 residues. CDR1 SGHRS and CDR2 YFSETQ come from the germline V gene. The CDR3: CASSLDGVYEQYV. The CDR3 region has the DNA TGCGCCAGCAGCTTGGACGGAGTCTACGAGCAGTACGTC.

This clonotype was recorded many times. This chain connects TRBV5-1 to TRBJ1-5; D not certain. Trimming shortened V by 4 bases and J by 6 bases, and 20 bases separated the two germline ends. The CDR3 totals 16 residues. Germline CDR1 reads SGHRS; CDR2 reads YFSETQ. CDR3 bases: TGCGCCAGCAGCCCGGGTGTTAGCAGTCTCGGTCAGCCCCAGCATTTT. Protein: CASSPGVSSLGQPQHF.

This clonotype has just a few counts. The chain couples TRBV4-1 to TRBJ2-3; D uncertain. Between the trimmed V and J ends, which lost 0 bases and 4 bases, there was a span of 11 bases. CDR3 size: 15 residues. Looked up from germline, CDR1 is MGHRA and CDR2 is YSYEKL. As DNA, the CDR3 is TGCGCCAGCAGCCAAGATCCGGCAGACCCAGATACGCAGTATTTT. Its protein is CASSQDPADPDTQYF.

The chain links TRBV3-1 to TRBJ2-2, with 9 nucleotides matching TRBD2. The CDR3 consists of 16 residues. The V and J ends lost 4 bases and 3 bases, in that order; junction bases with no gene match: 6. Germline V CDR1 and CDR2: LGHDT, YNNKEL (reference sequence). CDR3 in amino acids: CASSRGGATDTGELFF. For the CDR3, the DNA is TGTGCCAGCAGCCGCGGGGGGGCCACGGACACCGGGGAGCTGTTTTTT.